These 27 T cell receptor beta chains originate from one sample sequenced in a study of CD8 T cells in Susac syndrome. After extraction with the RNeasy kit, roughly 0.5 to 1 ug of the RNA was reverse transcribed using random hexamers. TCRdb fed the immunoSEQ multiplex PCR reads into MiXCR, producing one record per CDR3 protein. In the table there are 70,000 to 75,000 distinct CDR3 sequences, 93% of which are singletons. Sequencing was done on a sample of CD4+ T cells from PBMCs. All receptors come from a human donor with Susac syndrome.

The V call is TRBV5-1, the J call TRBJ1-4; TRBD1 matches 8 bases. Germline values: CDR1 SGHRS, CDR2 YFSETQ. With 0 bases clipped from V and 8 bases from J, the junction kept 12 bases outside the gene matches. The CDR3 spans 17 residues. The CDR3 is CASSLVEQGVDGEKLFF. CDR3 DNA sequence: TGCGCCAGCAGCTTGGTCGAACAGGGGGTAGATGGGGAAAAACTGTTTTTT. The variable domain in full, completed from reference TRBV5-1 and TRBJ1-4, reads KAGVTQTPRYLIKTRGQQVTLSCSPISGHRSVSWYQQTPGQGLQFLFEYFSETQRNKGNFPGRFSGRQFSNSRSEMNVSTLELGDSALYLCASSLVEQGVDGEKLFFGSGTQLSVL.

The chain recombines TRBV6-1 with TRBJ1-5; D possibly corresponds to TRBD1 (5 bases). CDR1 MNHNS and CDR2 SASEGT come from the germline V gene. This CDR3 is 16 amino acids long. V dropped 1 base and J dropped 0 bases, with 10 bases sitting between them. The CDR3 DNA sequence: TGTGCCAGCAGTGAAGGGGGGATTTATAGCAATCAGCCCCAGCATTTT. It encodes CASSEGGIYSNQPQHF.

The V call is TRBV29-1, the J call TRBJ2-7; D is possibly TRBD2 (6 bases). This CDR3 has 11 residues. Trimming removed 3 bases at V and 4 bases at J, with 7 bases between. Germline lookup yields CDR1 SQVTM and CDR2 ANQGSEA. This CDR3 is CSVEEGYEQYF. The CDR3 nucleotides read TGCAGCGTTGAGGAGGGTTACGAGCAGTACTTC.

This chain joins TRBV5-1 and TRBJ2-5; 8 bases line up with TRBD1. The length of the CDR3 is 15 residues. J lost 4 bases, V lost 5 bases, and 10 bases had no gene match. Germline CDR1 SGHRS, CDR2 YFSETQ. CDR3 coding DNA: TGCGCCAGCAGAGCGACAGGGGAAGGGGGAGAGACCCAGTACTTC. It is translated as CASRATGEGGETQYF.

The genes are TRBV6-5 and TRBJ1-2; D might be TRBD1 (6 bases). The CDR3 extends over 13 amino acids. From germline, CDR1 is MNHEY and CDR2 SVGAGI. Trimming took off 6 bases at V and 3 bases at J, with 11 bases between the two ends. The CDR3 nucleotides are TGTGCCAGCAGACAGGGTTGGGACTATGGCTACACCTTC. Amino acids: CASRQGWDYGYTF.

The CDR3 sequence is CASSQDWTSGEQETQYF. In DNA form, the CDR3 reads TGTGCCAGCAGCCAAGATTGGACTAGCGGGGAGCAAGAGACCCAGTACTTC. J is TRBJ2-5 and V is TRBV4-2, with 12 bases matching TRBD2. The CDR3 runs to 17 residues. The germline V gene encodes CDR1 LGHNA and CDR2 YNFKEQ. The V segment lost 0 bases and the J segment 2 bases; nucleotides outside the gene matches: 4.

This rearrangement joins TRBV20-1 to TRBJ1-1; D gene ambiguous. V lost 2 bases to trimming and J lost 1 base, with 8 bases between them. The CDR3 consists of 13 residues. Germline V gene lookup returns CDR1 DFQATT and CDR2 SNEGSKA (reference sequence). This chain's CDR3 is CSARRTQNTEAFF. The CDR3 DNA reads TGCAGTGCTAGAAGGACCCAGAACACTGAAGCTTTCTTT.

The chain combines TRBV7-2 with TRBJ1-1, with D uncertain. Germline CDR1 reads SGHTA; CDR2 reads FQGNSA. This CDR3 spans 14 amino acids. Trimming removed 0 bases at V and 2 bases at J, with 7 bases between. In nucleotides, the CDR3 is TGTGCCAGCAGCTTAGCAGGCGGTAACACTGAAGCTTTCTTT. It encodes CASSLAGGNTEAFF.

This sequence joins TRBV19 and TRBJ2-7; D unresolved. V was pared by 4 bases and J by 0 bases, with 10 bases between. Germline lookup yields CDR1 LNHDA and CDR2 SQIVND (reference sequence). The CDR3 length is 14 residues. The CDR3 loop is CASSKSPSSYEQYF. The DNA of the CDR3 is TGTGCCAGTAGTAAGAGTCCATCCTCCTACGAGCAGTACTTC.

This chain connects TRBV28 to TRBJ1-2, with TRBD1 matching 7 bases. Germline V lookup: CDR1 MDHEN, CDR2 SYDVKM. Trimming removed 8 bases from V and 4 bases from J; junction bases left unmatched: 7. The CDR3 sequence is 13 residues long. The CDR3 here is CASLAGGLYGYTF. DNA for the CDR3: TGTGCCAGCTTAGCAGGGGGGCTCTATGGCTACACCTTC.

The CDR3 sequence is CASSPKNGRADEKLFF. The CDR3 DNA reads TGTGCCAGCTCGCCTAAAAACGGCAGGGCGGATGAAAAACTGTTTTTT. The genes are TRBV11-1 and TRBJ1-4; D may be TRBD1 (5 bases). Trimming pared 8 bases from V and 6 bases from J, leaving 22 bases between. The CDR3 is 16 residues long. The germline V gene has CDR1 SGHAT and CDR2 FQDESV (reference sequence).

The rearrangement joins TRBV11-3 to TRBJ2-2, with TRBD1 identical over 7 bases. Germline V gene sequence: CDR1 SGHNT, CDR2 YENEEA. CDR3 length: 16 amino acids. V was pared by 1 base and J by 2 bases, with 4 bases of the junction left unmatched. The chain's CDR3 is CASSLGGTVNTGELFF. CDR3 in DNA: TGTGCCAGCAGCTTAGGTGGGACAGTCAACACCGGGGAGCTGTTTTTT.

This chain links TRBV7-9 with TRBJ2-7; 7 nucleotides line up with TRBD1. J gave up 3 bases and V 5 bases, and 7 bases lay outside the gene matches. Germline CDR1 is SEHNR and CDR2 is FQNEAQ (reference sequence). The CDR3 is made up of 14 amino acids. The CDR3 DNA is TGTGCCAGCAGCCTTTATGACAGGGACTACGAGCAGTACTTC. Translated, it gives CASSLYDRDYEQYF.

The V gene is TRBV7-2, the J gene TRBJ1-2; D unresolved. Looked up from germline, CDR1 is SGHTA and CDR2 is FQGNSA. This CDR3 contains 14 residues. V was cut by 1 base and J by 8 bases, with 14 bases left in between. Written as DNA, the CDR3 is TGTGCCAGCAGCTTAGTAGGACCTTTGGGGGGCTACACCTTC. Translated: CASSLVGPLGGYTF.

The CDR3 DNA reads TGTGCCAGCTCACCGGCGACAGGCTCGGCGAACACCGGGGAGCTGTTTTTT. It translates to CASSPATGSANTGELFF. The V call is TRBV18, the J call TRBJ2-2, with TRBD1 as a possible D gene (6 bases). The CDR3 has 17 residues. The V end was cut by 3 bases, the J end by 0 bases, with 14 bases between. The germline CDR1 and CDR2 sequences are KGHSH and LQKENI.

Written as DNA, the CDR3 is TGTGCCAGCAGCAGCCAACAGGGTTCGAACACTGAAGCTTTCTTT. Translation: CASSSQQGSNTEAFF. V gene TRBV7-6 combines with J gene TRBJ1-1; D is perhaps TRBD1 (6 bases). Trimming removed 5 bases at V and 1 base at J, with 14 bases between. CDR1 and CDR2 (germline): SGHVS, FNYEAQ. The CDR3 has 15 residues.

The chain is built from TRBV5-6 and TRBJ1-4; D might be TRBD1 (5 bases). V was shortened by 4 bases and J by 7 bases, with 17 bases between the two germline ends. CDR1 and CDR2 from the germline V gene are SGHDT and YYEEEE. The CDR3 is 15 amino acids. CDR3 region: CASSILRGGLEKLFF. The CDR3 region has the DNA TGTGCCAGCAGCATTTTACGCGGGGGACTTGAAAAACTGTTTTTT.

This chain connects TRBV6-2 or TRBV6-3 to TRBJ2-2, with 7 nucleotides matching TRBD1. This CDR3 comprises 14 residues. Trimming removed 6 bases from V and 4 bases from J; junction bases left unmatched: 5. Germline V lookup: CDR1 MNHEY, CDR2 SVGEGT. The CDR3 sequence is CASRQTGATGELFF. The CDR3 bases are TGTGCCAGCAGACAAACAGGGGCCACCGGGGAGCTGTTTTTT.

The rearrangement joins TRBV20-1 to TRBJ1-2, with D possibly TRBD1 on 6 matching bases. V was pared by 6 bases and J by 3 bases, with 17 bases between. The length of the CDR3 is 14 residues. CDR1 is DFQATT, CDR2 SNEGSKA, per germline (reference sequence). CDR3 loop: CSAPTGLLDYGYTF. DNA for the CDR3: TGCAGTGCGCCTACAGGGCTTCTCGACTATGGCTACACCTTC.

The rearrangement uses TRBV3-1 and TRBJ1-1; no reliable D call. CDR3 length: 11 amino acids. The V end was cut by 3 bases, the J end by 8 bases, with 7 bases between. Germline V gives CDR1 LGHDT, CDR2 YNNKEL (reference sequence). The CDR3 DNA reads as TGTGCCAGCAGCCAGGCGTCCGAAGCTTTCTTT. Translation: CASSQASEAFF.

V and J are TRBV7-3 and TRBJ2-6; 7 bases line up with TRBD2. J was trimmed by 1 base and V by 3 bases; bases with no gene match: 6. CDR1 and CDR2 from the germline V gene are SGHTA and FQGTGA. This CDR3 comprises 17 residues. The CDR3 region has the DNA TGTGCCAGCAGCTTGCGGGGAGGGGAGTCTGGGGCCAACGTCCTGACTTTC. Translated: CASSLRGGESGANVLTF.

CDR3 in DNA: TGCAGTGCTAGAGTTTTGTTGGGACTAGCGGGGAGCAATGAGCAGTTCTTC. Protein product: CSARVLLGLAGSNEQFF. The rearrangement links TRBV20-1 to TRBJ2-1; 13 positions match TRBD2. This CDR3 contains 17 residues. The junction had 9 bases not matched to a gene; V was cut back by 1 base and J by 6 bases. Germline V lookup: CDR1 DFQATT, CDR2 SNEGSKA (reference sequence).

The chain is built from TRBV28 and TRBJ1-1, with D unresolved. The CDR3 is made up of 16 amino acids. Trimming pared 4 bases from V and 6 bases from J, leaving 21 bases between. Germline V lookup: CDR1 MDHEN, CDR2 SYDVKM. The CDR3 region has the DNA TGTGCCAGCAGTTCCTGGACCTCAGCGCGATCGTCTGAAGCTTTCTTT. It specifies CASSSWTSARSSEAFF.

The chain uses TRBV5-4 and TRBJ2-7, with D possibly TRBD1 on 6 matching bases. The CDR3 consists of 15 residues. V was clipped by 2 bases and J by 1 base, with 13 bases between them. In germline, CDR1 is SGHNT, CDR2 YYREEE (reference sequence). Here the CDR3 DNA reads TGTGCCAGCAGCTTATTCAGGGGCCTATCCTACGAGCAGTACTTC. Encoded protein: CASSLFRGLSYEQYF.

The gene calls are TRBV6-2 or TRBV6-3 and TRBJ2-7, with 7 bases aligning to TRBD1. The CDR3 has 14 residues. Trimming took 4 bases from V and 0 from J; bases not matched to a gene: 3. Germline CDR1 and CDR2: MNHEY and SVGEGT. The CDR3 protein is CASSSRTGSYEQYF. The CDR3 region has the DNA TGTGCCAGCAGTTCCAGGACAGGCTCCTACGAGCAGTACTTC.

CDR3 sequence reads: CASSYRGPFTDTQYF. CDR3 in DNA: TGTGCCAGCAGTTACAGGGGCCCCTTCACAGATACGCAGTATTTT. The chain links TRBV6-2 or TRBV6-3 to TRBJ2-3, with TRBD1 as a possible D gene (5 bases). The length of the CDR3 is 15 residues. Germline V gene sequence: CDR1 MNHEY, CDR2 SVGEGT. The V and J ends lost 2 bases and 2 bases respectively, with 11 bases between them.

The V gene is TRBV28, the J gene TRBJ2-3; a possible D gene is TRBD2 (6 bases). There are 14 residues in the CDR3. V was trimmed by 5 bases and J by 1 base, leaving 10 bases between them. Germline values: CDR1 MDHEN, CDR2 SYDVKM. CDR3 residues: CASSHGGGTDTQYF. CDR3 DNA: TGTGCCAGCAGTCACGGGGGAGGCACAGATACGCAGTATTTT. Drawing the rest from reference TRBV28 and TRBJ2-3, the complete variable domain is DVKVTQSSRYLVKRTGEKVFLECVQDMDHENMFWYRQDPGLGLRLIYFSYDVKMKEKGDIPEGYSVSREKKERFSLILESASTNQTSMYLCASSHGGGTDTQYFGPGTRLTVL.